This is a list of T cell receptor beta chains from one sample in a study of blood T cell repertoires in COVID-19. The table came from immunoSEQ multiplex PCR; TCRdb's copy has only in-frame clones and leaves some out. This repertoire shows over 250,000 clones, around 90% found once; its top ten account for approximately 2.2%. Sequencing was performed on peripheral blood. Receptor source: a man aged 50 to 60 with acute or convalescent COVID-19. CDR3s include the opening cysteine and the closing phenylalanine or tryptophan. The order of the fields is J gene, V gene, D gene, clone size, CDR3 protein, CDR3 DNA. The D gene is left open where the match is weak. Rows give clone size only sometimes, using once, few, many, or a class for an expanded clone.

TRBJ2-2,TRBV5-1,TRBD1,-,CASSLRTGGTGELFF,TGCGCCAGCAGCTTAAGGACAGGGGGGACCGGGGAGCTGTTTTTT
TRBJ2-7,TRBV7-2,TRBD2,once,CASSLGVAGAYEQYF,TGTGCCAGCAGCTTAGGGGTAGCGGGGGCCTACGAGCAGTACTTC
TRBJ1-1,TRBV5-1,-,-,CASSLTRANTEAFF,TGCGCCAGCAGCTTAACCAGGGCGAACACTGAAGCTTTCTTT
TRBJ2-3,TRBV11-2,-,-,CASSLLAGYTDTQYF,TGTGCCAGCAGCTTACTTGCGGGCTACACAGATACGCAGTATTTT
TRBJ2-7,TRBV14,TRBD2,-,CASSQSGGRIYEQYF,TGTGCCAGCAGCCAAAGCGGCGGGAGAATCTACGAGCAGTACTTC
TRBJ1-1,TRBV2,-,-,CASSETANTEAFF,TGTGCCAGCAGTGAGACAGCGAACACTGAAGCTTTCTTT
TRBJ2-5,TRBV7-8,TRBD2,-,CASSQGSGGHQETQYF,TGTGCCAGCAGCCAGGGATCGGGGGGGCACCAAGAGACCCAGTACTTC
TRBJ2-5,TRBV5-4,TRBD2,-,CASTWTSGDKETQYF,TGTGCCAGCACCTGGACTAGCGGGGACAAAGAGACCCAGTACTTC
TRBJ1-5,TRBV19,-,-,CASSIKVGGHNQPQHF,TGTGCCAGTAGTATCAAGGTTGGGGGCCACAATCAGCCCCAGCATTTT
TRBJ2-2,TRBV3-1/TRBV3-2,-,-,CASSQEIRTGELFF,TGTGCCAGCAGCCAGGAGATCCGCACCGGGGAGCTGTTTTTT
TRBJ2-3,TRBV11-2,TRBD1,-,CASSLRGQISDTQYF,TGTGCCAGCAGCTTACGGGGACAGATCTCAGATACGCAGTATTTT
TRBJ1-4,TRBV5-1,-,-,CASSLPLGGNNEKLFF,TGCGCCAGCAGCTTGCCCCTCGGGGGGAATAATGAAAAACTGTTTTTT
TRBJ2-7,TRBV4-1,TRBD1,-,CAGPGQGTGEQYF,TGCGCCGGTCCGGGACAGGGGACAGGCGAGCAGTACTTC
TRBJ1-2,TRBV12-3/TRBV12-4,-,-,CASSLGLFGYTF,TGTGCCAGCAGTTTAGGACTGTTTGGCTACACCTTC
TRBJ1-2,TRBV6-4,-,-,CASSQGAWGYTF,TGTGCCAGCAGTCAAGGGGCCTGGGGCTACACCTTC
TRBJ2-5,TRBV7-9,-,-,CASSPLGLREETQYF,TGTGCCAGCAGCCCGCTAGGGTTGAGGGAGGAGACCCAGTACTTC
TRBJ2-5,TRBV10-2,TRBD2,-,CASTSWTSGGAGETQYF,TGCGCCAGCACCAGCTGGACTAGCGGGGGGGCCGGAGAGACCCAGTACTTC
TRBJ1-1,TRBV6-5,-,once,CASSYRAEAFF,TGTGCCAGCAGTTACCGAGCTGAAGCTTTCTTT
TRBJ1-5,TRBV27,-,-,CASSLSGLNQPQHF,TGTGCCAGCAGTTTATCGGGACTTAATCAGCCCCAGCATTTT
TRBJ2-3,TRBV19,-,-,CASTSHFGQRTDTQYF,TGTGCCAGTACCTCCCATTTCGGACAGCGCACAGATACGCAGTATTTT
TRBJ2-6,TRBV6-6,TRBD1,once,CASSPWTGGTGANVLTF,TGTGCCAGCAGTCCCTGGACAGGGGGGACTGGGGCCAACGTCCTGACTTTC
TRBJ2-5,TRBV3-1/TRBV3-2,-,-,CASSYSSVQETQYF,TGTGCCAGCAGCTACTCTAGCGTACAAGAGACCCAGTACTTC
TRBJ2-5,TRBV3-1/TRBV3-2,-,-,CAGGQEGTQYF,TGTGCCGGAGGGCAGGAAGGAACCCAGTACTTC
TRBJ1-1,TRBV6-5,-,-,CASSPRIGLNTEAFF,TGTGCCAGCAGCCCGCGAATTGGGCTGAACACTGAAGCTTTCTTT
TRBJ2-7,TRBV11-1,-,-,CASSLGGDIYEQYF,TGTGCCAGCAGCTTGGGGGGAGACATCTACGAGCAGTACTTC
TRBJ2-5,TRBV3-1/TRBV3-2,-,-,CASSLGGQETQYF,TGTGCCAGCAGCCTAGGCGGCCAAGAGACCCAGTACTTC
TRBJ2-5,TRBV11-3,TRBD2,-,CASSLGGGSQETQYF,TGTGCCAGCAGCTTAGGAGGCGGGAGCCAAGAGACCCAGTACTTC
TRBJ2-5,TRBV2,-,-,CASRRQMETQYF,TGTGCCAGCAGGCGACAAATGGAGACCCAGTACTTC
TRBJ2-1,TRBV29-1,TRBD2,-,CSVGPSGGGSSYNEQFF,TGCAGCGTTGGTCCTAGCGGGGGGGGAAGCTCCTACAATGAGCAGTTCTTC
TRBJ2-3,TRBV4-1,TRBD2,-,CASSQAGGADTQYF,TGCGCCAGCAGCCAAGCGGGGGGTGCAGATACGCAGTATTTT
TRBJ1-5,TRBV27,TRBD1,-,CASSSRQGSQPQHF,TGTGCCAGCAGTTCAAGACAGGGTAGTCAGCCCCAGCATTTT
TRBJ2-1,TRBV7-3,-,-,CASSEWGGPEQFF,TGTGCCAGCAGCGAATGGGGGGGCCCTGAGCAGTTCTTC
TRBJ2-6,TRBV3-1/TRBV3-2,-,-,CASELSSGANVLTF,TGTGCCAGCGAGCTTTCCTCTGGGGCCAACGTCCTGACTTTC
TRBJ2-5,TRBV5-1,TRBD2,-,CASSLTSGQETQYF,TGCGCCAGCTCCCTGACTAGCGGGCAAGAGACCCAGTACTTC
TRBJ1-3,TRBV5-1,TRBD1,-,CASSLTGAGNTIYF,TGCGCCAGCAGCTTGACAGGGGCTGGAAACACCATATATTTT
TRBJ1-4,TRBV5-1,-,-,CASSLGRGEKLFF,TGCGCCAGCAGCTTGGGCAGGGGCGAAAAACTGTTTTTT
TRBJ2-3,TRBV5-1,-,-,CASSRRQDTDTQYF,TGCGCCAGCAGCAGAAGACAGGACACAGATACGCAGTATTTT
TRBJ2-5,TRBV3-1/TRBV3-2,TRBD1,-,CASSQARTGQETQYF,TGTGCCAGCAGCCAAGCCAGGACAGGACAAGAGACCCAGTACTTC
TRBJ2-7,TRBV6-5,TRBD2,-,CASSYSASGGYEQYF,TGTGCCAGCAGTTACTCGGCTAGCGGCGGGTACGAGCAGTACTTC
TRBJ2-7,TRBV6-5,TRBD2,-,CATGTSAYEQYF,TGTGCCACCGGGACTAGCGCCTACGAGCAGTACTTC
TRBJ2-7,TRBV4-2,-,-,CASSQNPYQDSYEQYF,TGTGCCAGCAGCCAAAACCCCTACCAGGACTCCTACGAGCAGTACTTC
TRBJ2-1,TRBV6-2/TRBV6-3,-,-,CASRPPRTSLHNEQFF,TGTGCCAGCAGACCTCCCCGGACAAGCCTCCACAATGAGCAGTTCTTC
TRBJ1-1,TRBV5-1,-,-,CASSFGAGMNTEAFF,TGCGCCAGCAGCTTTGGGGCAGGGATGAACACTGAAGCTTTCTTT
TRBJ2-4,TRBV19,TRBD1,-,CASSPAQLTGPKNIQYF,TGTGCCAGTAGTCCGGCACAACTGACAGGGCCCAAAAACATTCAGTACTTC
TRBJ1-1,TRBV10-1,-,-,CASSERSGAEAFF,TGCGCCAGCAGTGAGAGGAGTGGTGCTGAAGCTTTCTTT
TRBJ1-5,TRBV27,-,-,CASSFSGYSNQPQHF,TGTGCCAGCAGTTTCTCGGGATATAGCAATCAGCCCCAGCATTTT
TRBJ1-5,TRBV6-2/TRBV6-3,-,-,CASSYLMDSLNQPQHF,TGTGCCAGCAGTTACCTCATGGACAGCCTCAATCAGCCCCAGCATTTT
TRBJ1-1,TRBV19,TRBD1,-,CASSMGTGTEAFF,TGTGCCAGTAGTATGGGGACAGGGACTGAAGCTTTCTTT
TRBJ1-6,TRBV7-8,-,-,CASSHRVKGNSPLHF,TGTGCCAGCAGCCACAGGGTAAAAGGAAATTCACCCCTCCACTTT
TRBJ2-1,TRBV5-6,-,-,CASSSSGGAEQFF,TGTGCCAGCAGCTCGTCTGGAGGAGCTGAGCAGTTCTTC
TRBJ1-1,TRBV19,TRBD1,-,CASSRPQGVNTEAFF,TGTGCCAGTAGTAGACCCCAGGGGGTTAACACTGAAGCTTTCTTT
TRBJ1-1,TRBV2,TRBD1,-,CASSLGQMNTEAFF,TGTGCCAGCAGCCTGGGACAGATGAACACTGAAGCTTTCTTT
TRBJ2-7,TRBV20-1,-,-,CSALTGREQYF,TGCAGTGCCTTGACAGGTCGGGAGCAGTACTTC